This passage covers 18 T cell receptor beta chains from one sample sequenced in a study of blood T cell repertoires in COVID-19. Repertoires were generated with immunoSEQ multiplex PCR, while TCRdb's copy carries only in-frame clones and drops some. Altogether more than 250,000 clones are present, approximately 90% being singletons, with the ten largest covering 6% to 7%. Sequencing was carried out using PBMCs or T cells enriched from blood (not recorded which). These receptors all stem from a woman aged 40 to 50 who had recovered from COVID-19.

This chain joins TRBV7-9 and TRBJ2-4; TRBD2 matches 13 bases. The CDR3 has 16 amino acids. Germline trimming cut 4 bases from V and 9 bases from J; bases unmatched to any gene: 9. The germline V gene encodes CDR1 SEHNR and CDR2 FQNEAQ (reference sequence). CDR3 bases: TGTGCCAGCAGCTCCAGACTAGCGGGAGGCCGTGGCATTCAGTACTTC. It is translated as CASSSRLAGGRGIQYF. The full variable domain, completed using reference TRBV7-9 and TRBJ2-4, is DTGVSQNPRHKITKRGQNVTFRCDPISEHNRLYWYRQTLGQGPEFLTYFQNEAQLEKSRLLSDRFSAERPKGSFSTLEIQRTEQGDSAMYLCASSSRLAGGRGIQYFGAGTRLSVL.

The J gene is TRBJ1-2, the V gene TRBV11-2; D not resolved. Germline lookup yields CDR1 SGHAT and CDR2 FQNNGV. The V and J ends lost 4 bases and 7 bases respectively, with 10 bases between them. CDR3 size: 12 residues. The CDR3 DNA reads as TGTGCCAGCAGCTCCTTCGGTGGTGGCTACACCTTC. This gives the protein CASSSFGGGYTF.

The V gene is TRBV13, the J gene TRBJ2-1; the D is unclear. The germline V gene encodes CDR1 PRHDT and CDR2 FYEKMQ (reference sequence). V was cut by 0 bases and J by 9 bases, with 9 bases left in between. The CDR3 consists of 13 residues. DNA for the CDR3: TGTGCCAGCAGCTTAGGGCACCGTAGTGAGCAGTTCTTC. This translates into CASSLGHRSEQFF.

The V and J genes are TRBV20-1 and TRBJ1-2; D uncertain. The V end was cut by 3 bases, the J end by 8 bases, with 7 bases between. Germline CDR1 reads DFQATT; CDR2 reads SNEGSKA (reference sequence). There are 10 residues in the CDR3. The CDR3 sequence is CSASPLGYTF. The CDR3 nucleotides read TGCAGTGCTAGCCCCTTAGGCTACACCTTC.

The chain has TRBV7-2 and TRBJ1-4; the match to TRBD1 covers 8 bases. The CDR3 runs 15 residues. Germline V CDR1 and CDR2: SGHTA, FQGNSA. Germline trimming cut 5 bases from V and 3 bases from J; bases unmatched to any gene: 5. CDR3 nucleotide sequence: TGTGCCAGCAGCCTAATGGACAGGGCTAATGAAAAACTGTTTTTT. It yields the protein CASSLMDRANEKLFF.

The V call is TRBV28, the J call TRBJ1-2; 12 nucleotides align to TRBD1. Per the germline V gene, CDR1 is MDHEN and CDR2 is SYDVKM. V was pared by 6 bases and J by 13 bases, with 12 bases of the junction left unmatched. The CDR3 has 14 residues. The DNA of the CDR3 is TGTGCCAGCAGCCGGGGACAGGGGGCGATAGATGGCACCTTC. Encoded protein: CASSRGQGAIDGTF.

In nucleotides, the CDR3 is TGTGCCAGCAGCAAAGGGCAGGGGGGCGACCTTGGGGAATTCTTC. Translation: CASSKGQGGDLGEFF. This sequence joins TRBV21-1 and TRBJ2-1; the DNA was not compared with TRBD1, the D call given in the table. TRBV21-1 is reported as a pseudogene. The CDR3 covers 15 residues.

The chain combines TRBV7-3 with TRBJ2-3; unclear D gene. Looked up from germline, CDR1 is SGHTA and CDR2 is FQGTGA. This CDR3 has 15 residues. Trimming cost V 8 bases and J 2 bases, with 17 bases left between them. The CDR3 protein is CASSKVPGATDTQYF. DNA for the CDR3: TGTGCCAGCTCGAAAGTTCCAGGCGCCACAGATACGCAGTATTTT.

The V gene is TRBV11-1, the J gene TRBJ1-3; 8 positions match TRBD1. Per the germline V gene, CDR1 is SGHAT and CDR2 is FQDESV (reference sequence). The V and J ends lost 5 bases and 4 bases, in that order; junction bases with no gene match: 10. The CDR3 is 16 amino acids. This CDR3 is CASSDRQGTFGNTIYF. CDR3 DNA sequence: TGTGCCAGCAGCGACCGACAGGGGACATTCGGAAACACCATATATTTT.

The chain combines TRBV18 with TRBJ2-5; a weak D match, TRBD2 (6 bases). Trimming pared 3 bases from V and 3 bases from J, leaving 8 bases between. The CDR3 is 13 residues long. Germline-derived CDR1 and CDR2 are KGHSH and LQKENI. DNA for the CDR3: TGTGCCAGCTCACCCCGGAGGGAAGAGACCCAGTACTTC. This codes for CASSPRREETQYF. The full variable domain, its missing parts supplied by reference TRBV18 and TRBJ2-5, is NAGVMQNPRHLVRRRGQEARLRCSPMKGHSHVYWYRQLPEEGLKFMVYLQKENIIDESGMPKERFSAEFPKEGPSILRIQQVVRGDSAAYFCASSPRREETQYFGPGTRLLVL.

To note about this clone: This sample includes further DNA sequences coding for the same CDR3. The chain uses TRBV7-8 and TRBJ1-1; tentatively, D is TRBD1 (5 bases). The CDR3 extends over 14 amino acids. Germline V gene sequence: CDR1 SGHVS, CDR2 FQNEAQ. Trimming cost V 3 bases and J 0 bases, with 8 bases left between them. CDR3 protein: CASSLGRMNTEAFF. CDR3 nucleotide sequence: TGTGCCAGCAGCTTGGGGCGGATGAACACTGAAGCTTTCTTT.

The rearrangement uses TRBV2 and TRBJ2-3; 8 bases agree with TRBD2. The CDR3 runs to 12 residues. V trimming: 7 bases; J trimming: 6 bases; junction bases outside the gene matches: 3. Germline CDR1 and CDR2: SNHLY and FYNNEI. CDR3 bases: TGTGCCAGCATCCGCGGGAGGGATACGCAGTATTTT. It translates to CASIRGRDTQYF. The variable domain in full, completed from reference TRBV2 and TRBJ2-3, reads EPEVTQTPSHQVTQMGQEVILRCVPISNHLYFYWYRQILGQKVEFLVSFYNNEISEKSEIFDDQFSVERPDGSNFTLKIRSTKLEDSAMYFCASIRGRDTQYFGPGTRLTVL.

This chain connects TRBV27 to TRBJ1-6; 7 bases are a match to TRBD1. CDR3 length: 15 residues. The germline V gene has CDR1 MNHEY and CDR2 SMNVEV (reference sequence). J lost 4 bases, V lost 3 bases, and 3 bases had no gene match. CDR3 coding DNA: TGTGCCAGCAGTTTCGGGACAGTATATAATTCACCCCTCCACTTT. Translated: CASSFGTVYNSPLHF.

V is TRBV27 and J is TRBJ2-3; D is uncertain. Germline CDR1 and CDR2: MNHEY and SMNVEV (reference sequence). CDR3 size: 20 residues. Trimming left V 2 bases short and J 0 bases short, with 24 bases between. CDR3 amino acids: CASSLMRPERPGSSTDTQYF. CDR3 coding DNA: TGTGCCAGCAGTTTAATGAGGCCGGAGAGGCCCGGATCTAGCACAGATACGCAGTATTTT.

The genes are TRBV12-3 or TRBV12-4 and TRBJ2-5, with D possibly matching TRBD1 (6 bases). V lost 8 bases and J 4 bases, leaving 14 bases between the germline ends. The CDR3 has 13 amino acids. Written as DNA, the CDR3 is TGTGCCAGCCCTGACTCCAGGGGAGAGACCCAGTACTTC. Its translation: CASPDSRGETQYF.

The CDR3 DNA reads as TGTGCCAGCTCACCAGGCTCCCCCGGAGCTAACTATGGCTACACCTTC. Translated: CASSPGSPGANYGYTF. The rearrangement uses TRBV18 and TRBJ1-2; D not certain. Between the trimmed V and J ends, which lost 2 bases and 0 bases, there was a span of 13 bases. The CDR3 is 16 residues long. CDR1 and CDR2 from the germline V gene are KGHSH and LQKENI.

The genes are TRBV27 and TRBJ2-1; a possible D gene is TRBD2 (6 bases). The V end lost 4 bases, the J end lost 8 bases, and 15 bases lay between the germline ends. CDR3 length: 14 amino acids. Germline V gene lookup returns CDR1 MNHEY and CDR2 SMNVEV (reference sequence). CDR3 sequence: CASSYRETGYEQFF. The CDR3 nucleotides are TGTGCCAGCAGTTACCGGGAGACTGGGTATGAGCAGTTCTTC.

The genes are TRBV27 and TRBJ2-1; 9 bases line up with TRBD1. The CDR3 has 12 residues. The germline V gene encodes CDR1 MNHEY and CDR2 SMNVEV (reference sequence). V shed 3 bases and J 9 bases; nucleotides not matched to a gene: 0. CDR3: CASSLDRGEQFF. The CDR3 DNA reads TGTGCCAGCAGTTTGGACAGGGGTGAGCAGTTCTTC.